The clone carrying this T cell receptor beta chain was counted between two and nine times. The antigen is undetermined. The sorted conventional CD4+ T cells were CD25-low and CD127-high, with genomic DNA sequenced. Measured with immunoSEQ multiplex PCR; TCRdb has only the in-frame clones, and not every one. Among just over 30,000 clones listed, about 96% were seen once. The data stem from a study of regulatory and conventional T cells in RAG deficiency. Overall study findings and caveats: In Omenn syndrome, sorted "Tregs" may be peripherally activated cells. Shorter CDR3s in all patient subsets; >75% Treg-Tconv overlap in Omenn.

CDR1 is WSHSY, CDR2 SAAADI, per germline. This CDR3 contains 15 residues. The germline V and J ends were trimmed by 1 base and 5 bases, with 11 bases remaining between them. This sample was also put to use in a study of regulatory T cells. From that second work: Primers: 52 TRBV forward and 13 TRBJ reverse. Regulatory T cells showed the strongest V-J pair restriction and V/J gene skewing among patient repertoires.

This sequence originates from a human donor in good health. Material for sequencing was CD25- CD4+ T cells sorted from blood. The rearrangement links TRBV10-2 to TRBJ1-4; a weak D match, TRBD1 (5 bases). CDR3 amino acids: CASSEFSGLNEKLFF. CDR3 nucleotides: TGCGCCAGCAGTGAGTTTTCGGGACTAAATGAAAAACTGTTTTTT.